Presented here are 29 T cell receptor beta chains from one specimen sequenced in a study of T cells in Graves' hyperthyroidism and ophthalmopathy. Amplified TCR beta CDR3 regions came from RNA transcripts. A first-round RT-PCR of the TCR CDR3 used the HTBI primer set. TCRdb passed the multiplex PCR reads through MiXCR, listing each CDR3 protein once. The repertoire consists of a few hundred thousand distinct CDR3 sequences, with more than 12% occurring once and the leading ten covering about 31%. Sequencing used blood. The receptor source for this set is a woman aged 30 to 39 with Graves' hyperthyroidism.

This clonotype was counted at least ten times. The chain uses TRBV7-9 and TRBJ2-1; tentative D call: TRBD2 (5 bases). Trimming cost V 2 bases and J 9 bases, with 14 bases left between them. Looked up from germline, CDR1 is SEHNR and CDR2 is FQNEAQ (reference sequence). The CDR3 contains 14 residues. The CDR3 bases are TGTGCCAGCAGCTTATCAACTAGTTTGGCTGAGCAGTTCTTC. Protein: CASSLSTSLAEQFF.

This clonotype was counted many times. The CDR3 coding sequence is TGTGCCAGCAGTTTGATGGGGCAGTCCTCTGGAAACACCATATATTTT. Translating gives CASSLMGQSSGNTIYF. The chain is built from TRBV28 and TRBJ1-3; the D gene is possibly TRBD1 (5 bases). The CDR3 totals 16 residues. Trimming stripped 3 bases from V and 0 bases from J, with 12 bases between. Germline V lookup: CDR1 MDHEN, CDR2 SYDVKM.

The CDR3 DNA follows: TGCGCCAGCAGTGAGTATGCTGGCTCCTACAATGAGCAGTTCTTC. As protein: CASSEYAGSYNEQFF. The chain is built from TRBV10-2 and TRBJ2-1, with D hard to call. Between the trimmed V and J ends, which lost 1 base and 0 bases, there was a span of 7 bases. CDR3 length equals 15 residues. CDR1 is WSHSY and CDR2 is SAAADI in the germline V gene.

The chain has TRBV14 and TRBJ2-5; D remains ambiguous. Germline V gene lookup returns CDR1 SGHDN and CDR2 FVKESK. Trimming shortened V by 3 bases and J by 1 base, and 6 bases separated the two germline ends. The CDR3 is made up of 13 amino acids. The CDR3 sequence: CASSQVSQETQYF. The CDR3 DNA sequence: TGTGCCAGCAGCCAGGTCAGCCAAGAGACCCAGTACTTC.

This clonotype has only a few counts. The chain has TRBV6-1 and TRBJ2-7; D possibly uses TRBD1 or TRBD2 (6 bases each). CDR1 is MNHNS, CDR2 SASEGT, per germline. Trimming pared 6 bases from V and 0 bases from J, leaving 15 bases between. This CDR3 spans 15 amino acids. The CDR3 sequence: CASRSGDFGSYEQYF. CDR3 in DNA: TGTGCCAGCAGGTCAGGGGACTTCGGCTCCTACGAGCAGTACTTC.

This clonotype was recorded at least ten times. The chain links TRBV20-1 to TRBJ2-1, with D possibly matching TRBD2 (7 bases). Germline-derived CDR1 and CDR2 are DFQATT and SNEGSKA (reference sequence). This CDR3 contains 17 residues. The V and J ends lost 0 bases and 0 bases respectively, with 15 bases between them. CDR3 protein: CSARDGGGGSSYNEQFF. The CDR3 nucleotides are TGCAGTGCTAGAGATGGGGGAGGGGGAAGCTCCTACAATGAGCAGTTCTTC.

This clonotype was counted between two and nine times. This chain connects TRBV5-1 to TRBJ2-6, with D perhaps TRBD1 (5 bases). The germline gives CDR1 SGHRS, CDR2 YFSETQ. Deletions cut 4 bases from V and 2 bases from J, with 10 bases between. The CDR3 extends over 15 amino acids. CDR3 DNA: TGCGCCAGCAGCACGGAAGGGGCTGGGGCCAACGTCCTGACTTTC. Translated, it gives CASSTEGAGANVLTF.

The rearrangement uses TRBV6-1 and TRBJ1-2; D uncertain. Germline CDR1 MNHNS, CDR2 SASEGT. The CDR3 covers 11 residues. The V end was cut by 8 bases, the J end by 7 bases, with 11 bases between. In DNA form, the CDR3 reads TGTGCCAGCGGAAAGGGCTCTGGCTACACCTTC. Protein sequence: CASGKGSGYTF.

There are many counts of this clonotype. This chain joins TRBV28 and TRBJ2-1; D remains ambiguous. CDR1 and CDR2 (germline): MDHEN, SYDVKM. The length of the CDR3 is 15 residues. V lost 5 bases and J lost 6, with 17 bases in between. This CDR3 is CASSLTRSLGNEQFF. The CDR3 DNA is TGTGCCAGCAGTCTTACTCGGTCGCTGGGCAATGAGCAGTTCTTC. The entire variable domain, with the rest obtained from reference TRBV28 and TRBJ2-1, is as follows: DVKVTQSSRYLVKRTGEKVFLECVQDMDHENMFWYRQDPGLGLRLIYFSYDVKMKEKGDIPEGYSVSREKKERFSLILESASTNQTSMYLCASSLTRSLGNEQFFGPGTRLTVL.

This clonotype showed up many times. The rearrangement uses TRBV7-2 and TRBJ2-1; TRBD2 agrees at 14 bases. The junction had 3 bases not matched to a gene; V was cut back by 5 bases and J by 3 bases. CDR1 and CDR2 from the germline V gene are SGHTA and FQGNSA. The CDR3 has 16 amino acids. The CDR3 DNA sequence: TGTGCCAGCAGCGGGGGACTAGCGGGAGTCTACAATGAGCAGTTCTTC. It translates to CASSGGLAGVYNEQFF.

J is TRBJ2-7 and V is TRBV29-1; TRBD1 might be the D (6 bases). The CDR3 totals 14 residues. Deletions cut 3 bases from V and 0 bases from J, with 12 bases between. Germline V gene sequence: CDR1 SQVTM, CDR2 ANQGSEA. DNA of the CDR3: TGCAGCGTTGAGATCCTGACAGGCTCCTACGAGCAGTACTTC. It translates to CSVEILTGSYEQYF.

This clonotype was seen many times. The rearrangement links TRBV6-1 to TRBJ1-6; no definite D call. Germline CDR1 is MNHNS and CDR2 is SASEGT. CDR3 size: 14 residues. Trimming stripped 3 bases from V and 4 bases from J, with 7 bases between. This CDR3 is CASSDGPYNSPLHF. The CDR3 coding sequence is TGTGCCAGCAGTGACGGACCTTATAATTCACCCCTCCACTTT.

This clonotype was picked up many times. The chain combines TRBV3-1 with TRBJ2-3; D may be TRBD2 (6 bases). CDR1 and CDR2 from the germline V gene are LGHDT and YNNKEL (reference sequence). CDR3 length equals 16 residues. Trimming left V 0 bases short and J 1 base short, with 11 bases between. CDR3 bases: TGTGCCAGCAGCCAAGAGCCGTCTAGCGGCACAGATACGCAGTATTTT. Its protein is CASSQEPSSGTDTQYF.

This chain uses TRBV7-2 with TRBJ1-1; D perhaps matches TRBD1 (6 bases). The CDR3 runs 14 residues. The V and J ends lost 2 bases and 5 bases respectively, with 12 bases between them. CDR1 and CDR2 from the germline V gene are SGHTA and FQGNSA. CDR3 in amino acids: CASSLTGKPTEAFF. CDR3 in DNA: TGTGCCAGCAGCTTAACAGGGAAGCCGACTGAAGCTTTCTTT.

This clonotype was counted a single time. This chain uses TRBV18 with TRBJ1-1, with 11 bases aligning to TRBD1. The CDR3 spans 14 residues. Germline CDR1 and CDR2: KGHSH and LQKENI. V shed 3 bases and J 4 bases; nucleotides not matched to a gene: 1. CDR3 in amino acids: CASSPGTGGTEAFF. In DNA, the CDR3 is TGTGCCAGCTCACCCGGGACAGGGGGCACTGAAGCTTTCTTT. The variable domain in full, completed from reference TRBV18 and TRBJ1-1, reads NAGVMQNPRHLVRRRGQEARLRCSPMKGHSHVYWYRQLPEEGLKFMVYLQKENIIDESGMPKERFSAEFPKEGPSILRIQQVVRGDSAAYFCASSPGTGGTEAFFGQGTRLTVV.

V gene TRBV7-9 combines with J gene TRBJ1-2; 7 bases line up with TRBD1. The CDR3 contains 18 residues. The junction had 20 bases not matched to a gene; V was cut back by 4 bases and J by 6 bases. Germline V CDR1 and CDR2: SEHNR, FQNEAQ (reference sequence). CDR3 DNA: TGTGCCAGCAGCTCTAACGTTAAAGTTGTGACAGGGACTAATGGCTACACCTTC. Its protein product is CASSSNVKVVTGTNGYTF.

This clonotype was counted ten times or more. V gene TRBV5-5 combines with J gene TRBJ1-1; 7 bases match TRBD1. The V gene's germline CDR1 is SGHKS and CDR2 YYEKEE (reference sequence). Unmatched junction bases numbered 7, after V lost 5 bases and J lost 6 bases. This CDR3 is 13 amino acids long. CDR3 sequence: CASSHWGTAEAFF. As DNA, the CDR3 is TGTGCCAGCAGTCATTGGGGGACAGCTGAAGCTTTCTTT.

This clonotype has more than one count but fewer than ten. V and J are TRBV30 and TRBJ2-3; D might be TRBD1 or TRBD2, each matching 5 bases. Per germline, CDR1 GTSNPN and CDR2 SVGIG (reference sequence). V gave up 5 bases and J gave up 4 bases, with 7 bases separating them. This CDR3 has 11 amino acids. Here the CDR3 reads CAWGTADTQYF. Here the CDR3 DNA reads TGTGCCTGGGGGACGGCAGATACGCAGTATTTT.

This clonotype was picked up a small number of times. The chain couples TRBV7-3 to TRBJ2-3; possibly TRBD1 or TRBD2 for D (5 bases each). The CDR3 has 14 amino acids. V dropped 5 bases and J dropped 5 bases, with 14 bases sitting between them. In germline, CDR1 is SGHTA, CDR2 FQGTGA. CDR3 in amino acids: CASSLRGVIDTQYF. CDR3 DNA: TGTGCCAGCAGCCTCCGAGGGGTAATAGATACGCAGTATTTT.

This clonotype appeared many times. The V and J genes are TRBV11-3 and TRBJ1-1, with 9 bases lining up with TRBD1. The trim removed 4 bases at V and 10 bases at J, leaving 4 bases unmatched. The V gene's germline CDR1 is SGHNT and CDR2 YENEEA. The CDR3 contains 12 residues. CDR3 DNA sequence: TGTGCCAGCAGCTCGCCGGGACAGGGAGCTTTCTTT. Encoded protein: CASSSPGQGAFF.

V and J are TRBV28 and TRBJ2-1, with TRBD1 matching over 8 bases. Per germline, CDR1 MDHEN and CDR2 SYDVKM. The CDR3 consists of 14 residues. The junction had 6 bases not matched to a gene; V was cut back by 7 bases and J by 4 bases. CDR3: CASILGQGYNEQFF. The CDR3 bases are TGTGCCAGCATCCTAGGACAGGGATACAATGAGCAGTTCTTC.

Only a few counts were recorded for this clonotype. The genes are TRBV2 and TRBJ2-4, with D unresolved. Per the germline V gene, CDR1 is SNHLY and CDR2 is FYNNEI. V was clipped by 8 bases and J by 1 base, with 6 bases between them. The CDR3 extends over 12 amino acids. CDR3 DNA: TGTGCCAGCGGTCCCGCCAAAAACATTCAGTACTTC. Protein sequence: CASGPAKNIQYF.

The count of this clonotype is one. This may stem from a read error, because a much larger clone lies one nucleotide away. The rearrangement uses TRBV30 and TRBJ2-1; TRBD2 is a possible D gene (5 bases). The J call could be wrong; TRBJ2-7 is a better fit for the DNA end. The length of the CDR3 is 15 residues. Germline loops: CDR1 GTSNPN, CDR2 SVGIG (reference sequence). The CDR3 loop is CAWSSGQRTYNEQYF. In nucleotides, the CDR3 is TGTGCCTGGAGTAGTGGGCAGCGGACCTACAATGAGCAGTACTTC.

This chain links TRBV7-2 with TRBJ2-5, with 8 bases aligning to TRBD2. The J segment lost 7 bases and the V segment lost 7 bases, leaving 8 bases of the junction unmatched. CDR3 length equals 13 residues. Germline lookup yields CDR1 SGHTA and CDR2 FQGNSA. This CDR3 reads CASTPGGIRTQYF. The CDR3 nucleotides read TGTGCCAGCACCCCGGGGGGGATCCGGACCCAGTACTTC.

This clonotype was observed many times. The rearrangement links TRBV24-1 to TRBJ1-1, with no clear D. The CDR3 covers 13 residues. Trimming stripped 0 bases from V and 3 bases from J, with 4 bases between. CDR1 and CDR2 (germline): KGHDR, SFDVKD. The CDR3 protein is CATSDLGYTEAFF. DNA for the CDR3: TGTGCCACCAGTGATTTGGGGTACACTGAAGCTTTCTTT.

This chain links TRBV7-9 with TRBJ2-1; TRBD2 agrees at 9 bases. With V trimmed by 1 base and J by 5 bases, 9 bases remained unmatched. Germline V gene lookup returns CDR1 SEHNR and CDR2 FQNEAQ (reference sequence). The CDR3 runs 17 residues. CDR3 in amino acids: CASSLGDSGSSNNEQFF. The CDR3 DNA sequence: TGTGCCAGCAGCTTAGGAGATAGCGGGAGCAGCAACAATGAGCAGTTCTTC.

Many counts were recorded for this clonotype. CDR3 coding DNA: TGCGCCAGCAGCTCTGTGGGGATCTGGGACGAGCAGTACTTC. Translated: CASSSVGIWDEQYF. The chain recombines TRBV5-1 with TRBJ2-7, with D hard to call. The CDR3 consists of 14 residues. CDR1 is SGHRS and CDR2 is YFSETQ in the germline V gene. V shed 3 bases and J shed 5 bases, with 15 bases lying between them.

This chain uses TRBV20-1 with TRBJ2-5, with 9 bases lining up with TRBD2. Germline values: CDR1 DFQATT, CDR2 SNEGSKA (reference sequence). CDR3 size: 14 residues. With V trimmed by 6 bases and J by 3 bases, 8 bases remained unmatched. CDR3 nucleotide sequence: TGCAGTGCCTCTCGCGTAGCGGGAGAAGAGACCCAGTACTTC. Translation gives CSASRVAGEETQYF.

V usage is TRBV6-1 and J usage is TRBJ1-4, with 8 positions matching TRBD1. Trimming cost V 7 bases and J 7 bases; bases outside gene matches: 8. The CDR3 is 14 amino acids. Looked up from germline, CDR1 is MNHNS and CDR2 is SASEGT. Written as DNA, the CDR3 is TGTGCCAGCACCTCCGGGACAGGACGTGAAAAACTGTTTTTT. Translation: CASTSGTGREKLFF.